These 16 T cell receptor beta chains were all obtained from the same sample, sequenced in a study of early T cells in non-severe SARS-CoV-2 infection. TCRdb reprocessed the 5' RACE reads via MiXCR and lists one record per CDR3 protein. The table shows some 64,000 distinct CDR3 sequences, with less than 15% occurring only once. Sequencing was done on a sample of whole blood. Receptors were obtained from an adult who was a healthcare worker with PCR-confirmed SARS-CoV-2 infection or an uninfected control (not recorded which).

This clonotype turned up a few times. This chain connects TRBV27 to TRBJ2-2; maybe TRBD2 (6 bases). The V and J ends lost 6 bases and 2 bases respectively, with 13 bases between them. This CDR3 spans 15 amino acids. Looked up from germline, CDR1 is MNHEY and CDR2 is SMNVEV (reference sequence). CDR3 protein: CASSRDWANTGELFF. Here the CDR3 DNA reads TGTGCCAGCAGCCGGGACTGGGCAAACACCGGGGAGCTGTTTTTT.

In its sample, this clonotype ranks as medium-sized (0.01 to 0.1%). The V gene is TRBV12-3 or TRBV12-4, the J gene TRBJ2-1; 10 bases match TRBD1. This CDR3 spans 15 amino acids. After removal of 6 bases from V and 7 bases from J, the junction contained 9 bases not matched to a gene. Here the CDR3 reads CASRERQGAANEQFF. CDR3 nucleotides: TGTGCCAGCAGGGAAAGACAGGGGGCCGCGAATGAGCAGTTCTTC.

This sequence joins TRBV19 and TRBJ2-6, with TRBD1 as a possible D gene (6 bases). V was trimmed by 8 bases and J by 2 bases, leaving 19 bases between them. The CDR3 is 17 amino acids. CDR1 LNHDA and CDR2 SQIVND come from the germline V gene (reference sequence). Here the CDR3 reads CASRSGQTITGANVLTF. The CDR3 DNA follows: TGTGCCAGTCGATCGGGACAAACTATAACTGGGGCCAACGTCCTGACTTTC. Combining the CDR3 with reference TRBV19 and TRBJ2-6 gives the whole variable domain DGGITQSPKYLFRKEGQNVTLSCEQNLNHDAMYWYRQDPGQGLRLIYYSQIVNDFQKGDIAEGYSVSREKKESFPLTVTSAQKNPTAFYLCASRSGQTITGANVLTFGAGSRLTVL.

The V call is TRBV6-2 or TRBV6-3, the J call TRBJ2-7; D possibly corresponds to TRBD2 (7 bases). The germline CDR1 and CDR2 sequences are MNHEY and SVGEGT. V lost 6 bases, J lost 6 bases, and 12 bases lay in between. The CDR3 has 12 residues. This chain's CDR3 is CASRGGGREQYF. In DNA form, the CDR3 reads TGTGCCAGCAGAGGGGGAGGGCGCGAGCAGTACTTC.

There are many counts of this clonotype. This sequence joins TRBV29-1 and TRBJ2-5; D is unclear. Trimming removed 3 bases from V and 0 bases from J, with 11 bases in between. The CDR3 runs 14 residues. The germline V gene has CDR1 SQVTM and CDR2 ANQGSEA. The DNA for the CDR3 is TGCAGCGTTGATGGGAACGACCACCAAGAGACCCAGTACTTC. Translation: CSVDGNDHQETQYF.

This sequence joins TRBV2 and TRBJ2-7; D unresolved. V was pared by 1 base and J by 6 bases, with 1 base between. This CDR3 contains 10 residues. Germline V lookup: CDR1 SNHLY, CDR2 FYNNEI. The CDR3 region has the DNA TGTGCCAGCAGTGAAGGCGAGCAGTACTTC. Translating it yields CASSEGEQYF.

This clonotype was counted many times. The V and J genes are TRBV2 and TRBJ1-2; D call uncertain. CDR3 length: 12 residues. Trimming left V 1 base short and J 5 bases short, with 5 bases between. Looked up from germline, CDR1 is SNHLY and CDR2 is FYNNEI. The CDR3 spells CASSEVLYGYTF. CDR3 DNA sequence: TGTGCCAGCAGTGAAGTTTTGTATGGCTACACCTTC. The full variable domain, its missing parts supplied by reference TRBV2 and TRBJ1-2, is EPEVTQTPSHQVTQMGQEVILRCVPISNHLYFYWYRQILGQKVEFLVSFYNNEISEKSEIFDDQFSVERPDGSNFTLKIRSTKLEDSAMYFCASSEVLYGYTFGSGTRLTVV.

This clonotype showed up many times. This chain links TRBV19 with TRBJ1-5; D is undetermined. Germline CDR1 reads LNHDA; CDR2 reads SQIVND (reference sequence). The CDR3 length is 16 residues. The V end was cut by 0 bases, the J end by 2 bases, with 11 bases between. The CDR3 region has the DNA TGTGCCAGTAGTATAGATCCCCGTCGGGGCAATCAGCCCCAGCATTTT. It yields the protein CASSIDPRRGNQPQHF.

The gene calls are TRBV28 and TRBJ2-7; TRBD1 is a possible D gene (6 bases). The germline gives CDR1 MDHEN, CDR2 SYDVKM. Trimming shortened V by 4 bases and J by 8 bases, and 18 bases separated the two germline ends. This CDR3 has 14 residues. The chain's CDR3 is CASSSWGTGQKQYF. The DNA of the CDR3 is TGTGCCAGCAGTTCCTGGGGGACGGGACAAAAGCAGTACTTC.

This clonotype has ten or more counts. CDR3 coding DNA: TGTGCCAGCAGCCCCATCGGGGGAGGGACAGGGGCCTACAATGAGCAGTTCTTC. This translates into CASSPIGGGTGAYNEQFF. The chain links TRBV7-9 to TRBJ2-1; TRBD1 matches at 10 bases. The trim removed 5 bases at V and 2 bases at J, leaving 12 bases unmatched. The germline CDR1 and CDR2 sequences are SEHNR and FQNEAQ (reference sequence). This CDR3 spans 18 amino acids. Together with reference TRBV7-9 and TRBJ2-1, the CDR3 gives the full variable domain: DTGVSQNPRHKITKRGQNVTFRCDPISEHNRLYWYRQTLGQGPEFLTYFQNEAQLEKSRLLSDRFSAERPKGSFSTLEIQRTEQGDSAMYLCASSPIGGGTGAYNEQFFGPGTRLTVL.

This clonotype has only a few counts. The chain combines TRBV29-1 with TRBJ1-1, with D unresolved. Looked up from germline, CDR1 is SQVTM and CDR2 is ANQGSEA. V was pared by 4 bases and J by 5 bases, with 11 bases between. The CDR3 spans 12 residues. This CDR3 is CSVVPGTTEAFF. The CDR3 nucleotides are TGCAGCGTTGTCCCTGGAACTACTGAAGCTTTCTTT.

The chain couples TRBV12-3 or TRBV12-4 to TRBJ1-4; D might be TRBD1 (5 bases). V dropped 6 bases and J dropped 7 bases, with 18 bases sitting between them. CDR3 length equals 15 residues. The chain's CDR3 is CASSPKGWQSEKLFF. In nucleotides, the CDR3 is TGTGCCAGCAGCCCCAAGGGGTGGCAGAGTGAAAAACTGTTTTTT.

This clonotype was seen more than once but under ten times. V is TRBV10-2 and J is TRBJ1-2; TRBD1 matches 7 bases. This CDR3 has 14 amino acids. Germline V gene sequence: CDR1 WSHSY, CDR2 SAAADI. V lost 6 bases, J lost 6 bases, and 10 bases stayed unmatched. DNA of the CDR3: TGCGCCAGCAGCCCCGACAGGGCCCAGCATGGCTACACCTTC. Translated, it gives CASSPDRAQHGYTF.

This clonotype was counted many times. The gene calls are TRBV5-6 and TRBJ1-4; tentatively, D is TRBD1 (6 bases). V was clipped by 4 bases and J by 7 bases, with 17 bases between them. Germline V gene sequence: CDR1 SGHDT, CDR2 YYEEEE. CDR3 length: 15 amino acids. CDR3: CASSRMGAHSEKLFF. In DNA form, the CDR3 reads TGTGCCAGCAGCCGTATGGGGGCCCATTCTGAAAAACTGTTTTTT.

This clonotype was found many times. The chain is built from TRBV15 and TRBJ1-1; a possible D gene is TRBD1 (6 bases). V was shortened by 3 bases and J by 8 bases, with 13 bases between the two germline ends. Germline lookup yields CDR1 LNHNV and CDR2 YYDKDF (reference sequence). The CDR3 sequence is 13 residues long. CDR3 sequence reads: CATSSAGGAEAFF. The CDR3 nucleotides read TGTGCCACCAGCAGTGCCGGGGGGGCAGAAGCTTTCTTT.

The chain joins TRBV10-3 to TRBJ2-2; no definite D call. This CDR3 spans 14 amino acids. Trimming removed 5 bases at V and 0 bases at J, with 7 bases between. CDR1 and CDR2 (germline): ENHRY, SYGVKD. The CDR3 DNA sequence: TGTGCCATCAGTAAACAAGCGAACACCGGGGAGCTGTTTTTT. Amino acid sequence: CAISKQANTGELFF.